A single sample is the source of the 15 T cell receptor beta chains below, sequenced in a study of cytomegalovirus exposure and HLA in healthy donors. The PCR was carried out with 60 Vbeta primers and 13 Jbeta primers. This table comes from immunoSEQ multiplex PCR, and its TCRdb copy is limited to in-frame clones, with some not included. The table records 100,000 to 150,000 clones, 65% to 75% of them present only once. The sequenced sample was PBMCs. Receptor source: a woman in her 50s in good health and CMV-seropositive.

This clone was detected only a few times. This chain joins TRBV19 and TRBJ2-3, with TRBD1 as a possible D gene (6 bases). V shed 8 bases and J shed 3 bases, with 12 bases lying between them. Germline-derived CDR1 and CDR2 are LNHDA and SQIVND (reference sequence). CDR3 size: 13 residues. CDR3 nucleotides: TGTGCCAGTCTGCCTCAGGGGACAGATACGCAGTATTTT. The encoded protein is CASLPQGTDTQYF.

A few counts support this clone. The chain links TRBV7-9 to TRBJ1-6, with D unclear. Germline V gene sequence: CDR1 SEHNR, CDR2 FQNEAQ (reference sequence). This CDR3 spans 14 amino acids. The V end lost 4 bases, the J end lost 9 bases, and 13 bases lay between the germline ends. The CDR3 sequence is CASSSSGYGSPLHF. The CDR3 nucleotides read TGTGCCAGCAGCTCTTCGGGGTACGGTTCACCCCTCCACTTT.

The rearrangement uses TRBV6-1 and TRBJ2-2, with D tentatively TRBD2 (5 bases). In germline, CDR1 is MNHNS, CDR2 SASEGT. This CDR3 contains 14 residues. The V end was cut by 5 bases, the J end by 1 base, with 8 bases between. CDR3 region: CASSYRENTGELFF. DNA of the CDR3: TGTGCCAGCAGTTATCGGGAGAACACCGGGGAGCTGTTTTTT.

The J gene is TRBJ2-1, the V gene TRBV6-4; 8 positions match TRBD2. The V segment lost 5 bases and the J segment 5 bases; nucleotides outside the gene matches: 5. CDR1 and CDR2 from the germline V gene are MRHNA and SNTAGT. The CDR3 runs to 14 residues. CDR3 region: CASSRGGSHNEQFF. CDR3 in DNA: TGTGCCAGCAGTCGGGGGGGATCTCACAATGAGCAGTTCTTC.

This chain connects TRBV2 to TRBJ2-4, with TRBD1 matching 7 bases. V was pared by 7 bases and J by 0 bases, with 6 bases of the junction left unmatched. Per the germline V gene, CDR1 is SNHLY and CDR2 is FYNNEI. The CDR3 runs 15 residues. For the CDR3, the DNA is TGTGCCAGCACCGGGACAGAACTAGCCAAAAACATTCAGTACTTC. Translation: CASTGTELAKNIQYF.

V gene TRBV11-3 combines with J gene TRBJ2-1, with 9 bases identical to TRBD2. There are 15 residues in the CDR3. Germline V lookup: CDR1 SGHNT, CDR2 YENEEA. After removal of 0 bases from V and 4 bases from J, the junction contained 1 base not matched to a gene. The CDR3, as DNA: TGTGCCAGCAGCTTAGAAGCGGGGGGTTACAATGAGCAGTTCTTC. It translates to CASSLEAGGYNEQFF.

The rearrangement uses TRBV19 and TRBJ1-3; D call uncertain. V was cut by 5 bases and J by 4 bases, with 15 bases left in between. CDR3 size: 15 residues. The germline V gene has CDR1 LNHDA and CDR2 SQIVND (reference sequence). The CDR3 DNA reads TGTGCCAGTAGTCGAAGGACTCCAGCAGGAAACACCATATATTTT. Translated, it gives CASSRRTPAGNTIYF.

CDR3 DNA: TGCGCCAGCAGCTTGGGACAGTCCAGCTCCTACAATGAGCAGTTCTTC. Protein product: CASSLGQSSSYNEQFF. The chain carries TRBV5-1 and TRBJ2-1; TRBD1 might be the D (5 bases). The V end was cut by 0 bases, the J end by 0 bases, with 10 bases between. The CDR3 is 16 residues long. The V gene's germline CDR1 is SGHRS and CDR2 YFSETQ.

This clone was counted between two and nine times. The V gene is TRBV28, the J gene TRBJ2-3; 12 nucleotides agree with TRBD1. V trimming: 8 bases; J trimming: 6 bases; junction bases outside the gene matches: 12. Germline CDR1 reads MDHEN; CDR2 reads SYDVKM. The CDR3 is 16 amino acids. The CDR3 bases are TGTGCCAGCCCAGAACCGGGACAGGGGGCTCTGGATACGCAGTATTTT. It specifies CASPEPGQGALDTQYF.

J is TRBJ1-2 and V is TRBV6-1; possibly TRBD1 for D (6 bases). Germline CDR1 and CDR2: MNHNS and SASEGT. This CDR3 is built from 14 residues. V lost 5 bases, J lost 5 bases, and 15 bases lay in between. The CDR3 region is CASSPFQQGYGYTF. The CDR3 nucleotides are TGTGCCAGCAGTCCTTTTCAACAGGGTTATGGCTACACCTTC.

The chain links TRBV2 to TRBJ2-5; maybe TRBD1 (6 bases). V was cut by 4 bases and J by 2 bases, with 8 bases left in between. The CDR3 contains 13 residues. Germline CDR1 is SNHLY and CDR2 is FYNNEI. CDR3 region: CASSVDRQETQYF. For the CDR3, the DNA is TGTGCCAGCAGTGTGGACAGACAAGAGACCCAGTACTTC.

For this clone: The sample carries other DNA sequences with the same CDR3. The CDR3 region has the DNA TGTGCCACCAGCAGAGACAGAATCTCCGGCTACACCTTC. It encodes CATSRDRISGYTF. This chain uses TRBV15 with TRBJ1-2, with D hard to call. V lost 0 bases and J lost 8, with 10 bases in between. Germline V gene data show CDR1 as LNHNV and CDR2 as YYDKDF (reference sequence). The CDR3 is 13 residues long.

The chain carries TRBV6-6 and TRBJ2-7, with TRBD2 as a possible D gene (5 bases). There are 13 residues in the CDR3. From germline, CDR1 is MNHNY and CDR2 SVGAGI (reference sequence). Trimming shortened V by 7 bases and J by 4 bases, and 14 bases separated the two germline ends. The CDR3 nucleotides are TGTGCCAGCACTCGCTATGAGGGATACGAGCAGTACTTC. Its protein is CASTRYEGYEQYF.

The CDR3 spells CASSPGTVLLREQYF. In DNA form, the CDR3 reads TGTGCCAGCAGCCCCGGGACAGTTCTTCTGAGGGAGCAGTACTTC. This chain uses TRBV28 with TRBJ2-7, with TRBD1 identical over 7 bases. V lost 6 bases, J lost 7 bases, and 15 bases stayed unmatched. CDR3 length equals 15 residues. Germline-derived CDR1 and CDR2 are MDHEN and SYDVKM.

The chain joins TRBV5-5 to TRBJ2-1; D is possibly TRBD1 (6 bases). V gave up 2 bases and J gave up 15 bases, with 18 bases separating them. The CDR3 runs to 13 residues. The germline V gene encodes CDR1 SGHKS and CDR2 YYEKEE (reference sequence). This CDR3 reads CASSFLQGREVFF. The CDR3, as DNA: TGTGCCAGCAGCTTCTTGCAGGGGCGTGAAGTGTTCTTC.